These T cell receptor beta chains were read from a single sample in a study of shared clonotypes between healthy human individuals. Using immunoSEQ multiplex PCR, the repertoire was profiled, and TCRdb retains in-frame clones only, with some absent. The sample yields more than 2,000,000 clones, more than 80% seen once. What was sequenced was naive CD4+ T cells from PBMCs. All receptors derive from a man aged 18 to 35 in good health. Some clones in this sample may be carry-over from other donors' samples. Both conserved end residues are part of each CDR3. Each record gives: CDR3 length, D gene, clone size, J gene, V gene, CDR3 DNA, CDR3 protein. The D gene is left open where the match is weak. The size entry is marked missing in some rows and otherwise reads once, few, many or a size class.

CDR3 length: 16
D gene: NA
clone size: NA
J gene: TRBJ2-4
V gene: TRBV6-1
CDR3 DNA: TGTGCCAGCAGTGTTTCGGCAGGTCTTTTTTTTGGGATTCAGTACTTC
CDR3 protein: CASSVSAGLFFGIQYF

CDR3 length: 15
D gene: NA
clone size: NA
J gene: TRBJ2-3
V gene: TRBV5-1
CDR3 DNA: TGCGCCAGCAGCTTGTCGGGACTCGGGATTGATACGCAGTATTTT
CDR3 protein: CASSLSGLGIDTQYF

CDR3 length: 15
D gene: NA
clone size: NA
J gene: TRBJ2-1
V gene: TRBV5-6
CDR3 DNA: TGTGCCAGCAGCTTGAACGACTACCCTCCCAACCAGCAGTTCTTC
CDR3 protein: CASSLNDYPPNQQFF

CDR3 length: 14
D gene: NA
clone size: NA
J gene: TRBJ2-1
V gene: TRBV6-5
CDR3 DNA: TGTGCCAGCAGTTATAACCCGTCCGGCAATGAGCAGTTCTTC
CDR3 protein: CASSYNPSGNEQFF

CDR3 length: 15
D gene: NA
clone size: NA
J gene: TRBJ1-5
V gene: TRBV19
CDR3 DNA: TGTGCCTCGGTGGGGGGGCGAGTTGTCAATCAGCCCCAGCATTTT
CDR3 protein: CASVGGRVVNQPQHF

CDR3 length: 16
D gene: TRBD2
clone size: NA
J gene: TRBJ2-7
V gene: TRBV4-2
CDR3 DNA: TGTGCCAGCAGCCAACCGGGGACTAGTGGGCTCTACGAGCAGTACTTC
CDR3 protein: CASSQPGTSGLYEQYF

CDR3 length: 14
D gene: TRBD1
clone size: NA
J gene: TRBJ1-1
V gene: TRBV7-3
CDR3 DNA: TGTGCCAGCAGCTTAATCGGTCAGGGGGCGCAAGCTTTCTTT
CDR3 protein: CASSLIGQGAQAFF

CDR3 length: 15
D gene: TRBD1
clone size: NA
J gene: TRBJ2-7
V gene: TRBV29-1
CDR3 DNA: TGCAGCGGCCGCCGAGGACAGGACCACTCCTACGAGCAGTACTTC
CDR3 protein: CSGRRGQDHSYEQYF

CDR3 length: 12
D gene: NA
clone size: NA
J gene: TRBJ2-7
V gene: TRBV5-1
CDR3 DNA: TGCGCCAGCAGCTTAAATGCTTATGAGCAGTACTTC
CDR3 protein: CASSLNAYEQYF

CDR3 length: 15
D gene: NA
clone size: NA
J gene: TRBJ2-4
V gene: TRBV29-1
CDR3 DNA: TGCAGCGTTGAAGACTGGCGGGTAGCCAAAAACATTCAGTACTTC
CDR3 protein: CSVEDWRVAKNIQYF

CDR3 length: 16
D gene: TRBD2
clone size: NA
J gene: TRBJ2-7
V gene: TRBV5-6
CDR3 DNA: TGTGCCAGCAGCTTGAGGTTAATAGCGGGACACTACGAGCAGTACTTC
CDR3 protein: CASSLRLIAGHYEQYF

CDR3 length: 17
D gene: TRBD2
clone size: once
J gene: TRBJ2-1
V gene: TRBV28
CDR3 DNA: TGTGCCAGCAGTTTGGTAGCGGGAGGGCCCTCGGGCAATGAGCAGTTCTTC
CDR3 protein: CASSLVAGGPSGNEQFF

CDR3 length: 16
D gene: NA
clone size: NA
J gene: TRBJ1-5
V gene: TRBV5-6
CDR3 DNA: TGTGCCAGCAGCTTGGTTGAAGGTTTATGGAATCAGCCCCAGCATTTT
CDR3 protein: CASSLVEGLWNQPQHF

CDR3 length: 11
D gene: NA
clone size: few
J gene: TRBJ1-4
V gene: TRBV6-1
CDR3 DNA: TGTGCCAGCAGAGGAGGGGAAAAACTGTTTTTT
CDR3 protein: CASRGGEKLFF

CDR3 length: 11
D gene: NA
clone size: NA
J gene: TRBJ1-2
V gene: TRBV29-1
CDR3 DNA: TGCAGCGGTGGCCAGGGGTTTGGCTACACCTTC
CDR3 protein: CSGGQGFGYTF

CDR3 length: 14
D gene: NA
clone size: NA
J gene: TRBJ2-7
V gene: TRBV15
CDR3 DNA: TGTGCCACCAGCAGAGTGAGCCGCGGGGACGAGCAGTACTTC
CDR3 protein: CATSRVSRGDEQYF

CDR3 length: 14
D gene: NA
clone size: once
J gene: TRBJ1-1
V gene: TRBV5-1
CDR3 DNA: TGCGCCAGCAGTTACGGGGGGACGAACACTGAAGCTTTCTTT
CDR3 protein: CASSYGGTNTEAFF